This T cell receptor beta chain was found in a study of CD8 T cells in ankylosing spondylitis. The table lists this clonotype with a few counts. Its cognate antigen is unknown. TCRdb re-called the 5' RACE reads with MiXCR, one entry per CDR3 protein. The data show 350,000 or so distinct CDR3 sequences, approximately 15% seen once. V lost 8 bases and J lost 5, with 15 bases in between. The CDR3 spans 13 residues. Study results and limitations: Disease-linked clones had a CD8+ phenotype and relatively low frequency in peripheral blood. Made up of 7 to 9 highly homologous variants, a TCR beta motif appeared characteristic of ankylosing spondylitis blood.

The chain has TRBV12-3 or TRBV12-4 and TRBJ1-1, with D maybe TRBD1 (6 bases). The TCR originated in a male donor with ankylosing spondylitis or in good health (not recorded which). The sequenced material came from blood, either unsorted or a sorted T cell fraction (not recorded which). As DNA, the CDR3 is TGTGCCAGCTCTACACAGGGCTGGACTGAAGCTTTCTTT. Residues: CASSTQGWTEAFF.